The 32 T cell receptor beta chains below come from one sample, sequenced in a study of identical twins. MiXCR was run by TCRdb on the 5' RACE reads, yielding one entry per CDR3 protein. The sample has 600,000 to 850,000 distinct CDR3 sequences, about 18% seen once. These data also featured in a second study, about T cells expressing NK-cell markers.

The specimen sequenced was PBMCs. Source of these receptors: a young woman in good health.

The chain is built from TRBV12-3 or TRBV12-4 and TRBJ2-1; TRBD2 matches 12 bases. J gave up 7 bases and V 6 bases, and 10 bases lay outside the gene matches. The CDR3 is made up of 16 amino acids. In nucleotides, the CDR3 is TGTGCCAGCAGATCCGGACTAGCGGGAAAGTTGAATGAGCAGTTCTTC. This encodes CASRSGLAGKLNEQFF.

This clonotype was seen just once. J is TRBJ1-4 and V is TRBV2; D remains unclear. This CDR3 region has 13 residues. The germline gives CDR1 SNHLY, CDR2 FYNNEI. The V and J ends lost 10 bases and 3 bases respectively, with 12 bases between them. The CDR3 protein is CATKAGPNEKLFF. In DNA, the CDR3 is TGTGCCACGAAGGCTGGACCTAATGAAAAACTGTTTTTT.

This rearrangement joins TRBV27 to TRBJ2-5, with 8 nucleotides matching TRBD2. This CDR3 contains 14 residues. Germline loops: CDR1 MNHEY, CDR2 SMNVEV (reference sequence). V shed 6 bases, J shed 3 bases, and the junction held 6 bases outside the gene matches. CDR3 loop: CASRTNGGEETQYF. For the CDR3, the DNA is TGTGCCAGCAGGACTAACGGGGGGGAAGAGACCCAGTACTTC.

This CDR3 is CASSVQLEAFF. The CDR3 region has the DNA TGTGCCAGCAGCGTACAGCTTGAAGCTTTCTTT. The V and J genes are TRBV7-9 and TRBJ1-1; D is uncertain. Germline CDR1 SEHNR, CDR2 FQNEAQ (reference sequence). With 5 bases removed from V and 7 bases from J, the gap between germline ends came to 8 bases. The CDR3 sequence is 11 residues long.

The rearrangement links TRBV15 to TRBJ2-7; D is perhaps TRBD2 (6 bases). V lost 7 bases and J lost 6, with 13 bases in between. From germline, CDR1 is LNHNV and CDR2 YYDKDF (reference sequence). This CDR3 has 12 residues. CDR3 DNA: TGTGCCACCAAACGAGGAGGGTCCGAGCAGTACTTC. Translated, it gives CATKRGGSEQYF.

J is TRBJ2-1 and V is TRBV25-1, with TRBD2 matching over 8 bases. Per the germline V gene, CDR1 is MGHDK and CDR2 is SYGVNS. The CDR3 extends over 16 amino acids. The V gene end was trimmed by 5 bases and the J gene end by 2 bases; junction bases not matched to a gene: 8. The CDR3 DNA is TGTGCCAGCAGTTCGACCAGCGGGAGTACCTACAATGAGCAGTTCTTC. Its translation is CASSSTSGSTYNEQFF.

The sample holds a few counts of this clonotype. The rearrangement uses TRBV7-9 and TRBJ2-1; D might be TRBD2 (6 bases). The ends were cut back, 5 bases at V and 9 bases at J, with 20 bases in the middle. This CDR3 is built from 15 residues. The V gene's germline CDR1 is SEHNR and CDR2 FQNEAQ (reference sequence). CDR3 in DNA: TGTGCCAGCAGCCATCCGGGACTCCTTAGGAGTGAGCAGTTCTTC. Translating it yields CASSHPGLLRSEQFF.

This clonotype appeared many times. The J gene is TRBJ1-1, the V gene TRBV5-1; D gene ambiguous. Germline V CDR1 and CDR2: SGHRS, YFSETQ. The CDR3 has 13 residues. Trimming removed 5 bases at V and 3 bases at J, with 11 bases between. Here the CDR3 reads CASSFRRDTEAFF. The CDR3 DNA follows: TGCGCCAGCAGTTTCCGTAGGGACACTGAAGCTTTCTTT.

This clonotype showed up just a few times. The genes are TRBV20-1 and TRBJ2-2, with D hard to call. Germline V gene data show CDR1 as DFQATT and CDR2 as SNEGSKA (reference sequence). This CDR3 comprises 14 residues. The V end lost 5 bases, the J end lost 4 bases, and 14 bases lay between the germline ends. CDR3: CSAPYNLGTGELFF. The CDR3 DNA is TGCAGTGCTCCCTATAATCTTGGCACCGGGGAGCTGTTTTTT.

The gene calls are TRBV7-2 and TRBJ1-5; 9 bases agree with TRBD1. With V trimmed by 5 bases and J by 6 bases, 8 bases remained unmatched. This CDR3 region has 15 residues. Germline CDR1 SGHTA, CDR2 FQGNSA. The CDR3 sequence: CASSRGQGLGQPQHF. Written as DNA, the CDR3 is TGTGCCAGCAGCCGGGGACAGGGTCTTGGTCAGCCCCAGCATTTT.

This clonotype was seen more than once but under ten times. The chain joins TRBV5-1 to TRBJ2-4, with D perhaps TRBD1 (5 bases). Germline CDR1 and CDR2: SGHRS and YFSETQ. The CDR3 extends over 16 amino acids. V was clipped by 0 bases and J by 3 bases, with 13 bases between them. CDR3 bases: TGCGCCAGCAGCTTGGAGGCAGGGCCGGACAAAAACATTCAGTACTTC. Residues: CASSLEAGPDKNIQYF.

There are a few counts of this clonotype. This sequence joins TRBV5-6 and TRBJ2-3; D is ambiguous. The V end was cut by 0 bases, the J end by 2 bases, with 13 bases between. Germline lookup yields CDR1 SGHDT and CDR2 YYEEEE. The CDR3 runs to 16 residues. The CDR3 region has the DNA TGTGCCAGCAGCTTGGAAGTAGCCCGACTCACAGATACGCAGTATTTT. Translating it yields CASSLEVARLTDTQYF. The whole variable domain, remainder taken from reference TRBV5-6 and TRBJ2-3, is DAGVTQSPTHLIKTRGQQVTLRCSPKSGHDTVSWYQQALGQGPQFIFQYYEEEERQRGNFPDRFSGHQFPNYSSELNVNALLLGDSALYLCASSLEVARLTDTQYFGPGTRLTVL.

This clonotype occurred once. This rearrangement joins TRBV19 to TRBJ2-1, with 7 bases matching TRBD2. J gave up 3 bases and V 7 bases, and 6 bases lay outside the gene matches. CDR1 is LNHDA and CDR2 is SQIVND in the germline V gene (reference sequence). The CDR3 totals 14 residues. The CDR3 loop reads CASTPTSDYNEQFF. CDR3 bases: TGTGCCAGTACCCCTACTAGCGACTACAATGAGCAGTTCTTC.

J is TRBJ2-7 and V is TRBV6-2 or TRBV6-3; TRBD1 matches 8 bases. The CDR3 runs 14 residues. CDR1 MNHEY and CDR2 SVGEGT come from the germline V gene. V lost 8 bases and J lost 5; bases outside the gene matches: 11. The CDR3 loop reads CASLFLDRVDEQYF. CDR3 DNA: TGTGCCAGCCTTTTTCTGGACAGGGTGGACGAGCAGTACTTC.

This clonotype was observed a few times. The chain recombines TRBV6-1 with TRBJ1-4, with D hard to call. Germline values: CDR1 MNHNS, CDR2 SASEGT. Trimming removed 5 bases at V and 7 bases at J, with 17 bases between. This CDR3 comprises 15 residues. CDR3 residues: CASSRGPSGGEKLFF. The DNA for the CDR3 is TGTGCCAGCAGTCGCGGGCCATCAGGCGGTGAAAAACTGTTTTTT.

The table lists this clonotype with a few counts. J is TRBJ2-1 and V is TRBV7-9; D not certain. The V gene lost 7 bases and the J gene lost 8 bases, with 15 bases spanning the gap. This CDR3 has 13 amino acids. Per germline, CDR1 SEHNR and CDR2 FQNEAQ (reference sequence). The CDR3 coding sequence is TGTGCCAGCACCCCCGACTGGCCCCATGAGCAGTTCTTC. Translated, it gives CASTPDWPHEQFF.

V and J are TRBV7-9 and TRBJ1-2; D call uncertain. Germline V CDR1 and CDR2: SEHNR, FQNEAQ (reference sequence). This CDR3 contains 15 residues. Trimming removed 0 bases at V and 0 bases at J, with 8 bases between. The CDR3 reads CASSLAGGANYGYTF. As DNA, the CDR3 is TGTGCCAGCAGCTTAGCAGGCGGAGCTAACTATGGCTACACCTTC.

The CDR3 loop reads CASSLEQGELFF. Written as DNA, the CDR3 is TGCGCCAGCAGCTTGGAGCAAGGGGAGCTGTTTTTT. The chain carries TRBV5-1 and TRBJ2-2; D call uncertain. The germline V and J ends were trimmed by 0 bases and 8 bases, with 5 bases remaining between them. The CDR3 contains 12 residues. CDR1 is SGHRS, CDR2 YFSETQ, per germline.

The chain has TRBV11-1 and TRBJ2-7, with D possibly TRBD1 on 6 matching bases. Looked up from germline, CDR1 is SGHAT and CDR2 is FQDESV (reference sequence). The CDR3 has 18 residues. V was cut by 3 bases and J by 7 bases, with 28 bases left in between. CDR3 sequence: CASSFARLGRQEEREQYF. For the CDR3, the DNA is TGTGCCAGCAGCTTCGCTCGCTTAGGTCGACAGGAAGAAAGGGAGCAGTACTTC.

This chain uses TRBV10-3 with TRBJ1-4; 10 bases are a match to TRBD1. Germline-derived CDR1 and CDR2 are ENHRY and SYGVKD. There are 14 residues in the CDR3. V shed 7 bases, J shed 8 bases, and the junction held 7 bases outside the gene matches. Written as DNA, the CDR3 is TGTGCCATCAAAGAGACAGGGGGCCGCGAAAAACTGTTTTTT. It specifies CAIKETGGREKLFF.

This clonotype was picked up a small number of times. The chain recombines TRBV5-1 with TRBJ2-7, with 7 positions matching TRBD1. The V segment lost 4 bases and the J segment 3 bases; nucleotides outside the gene matches: 7. Germline V CDR1 and CDR2: SGHRS, YFSETQ. This CDR3 contains 14 residues. The CDR3 here is CASSPGQKDYEQYF. As DNA, the CDR3 is TGCGCCAGCAGCCCGGGACAGAAAGACTACGAGCAGTACTTC.

V gene TRBV20-1 combines with J gene TRBJ1-2; TRBD1 matches 10 bases. J lost 7 bases, V lost 5 bases, and 1 base had no gene match. The CDR3 totals 11 residues. Germline V gene data show CDR1 as DFQATT and CDR2 as SNEGSKA (reference sequence). CDR3 bases: TGCAGTGCTCGGGACAGGGGTGGCTACACCTTC. Translation: CSARDRGGYTF.

This rearrangement joins TRBV30 to TRBJ2-1; 12 bases are shared with TRBD1. The germline V gene has CDR1 GTSNPN and CDR2 SVGIG (reference sequence). The CDR3 extends over 13 amino acids. V lost 4 bases and J lost 9; bases outside the gene matches: 4. CDR3 loop: CAWKGTGGVEQFF. The CDR3 bases are TGTGCCTGGAAGGGGACAGGGGGCGTTGAGCAGTTCTTC.

This clonotype has just a few counts. The chain recombines TRBV6-5 with TRBJ2-1; D gene uncertain. Deletions cut 3 bases from V and 7 bases from J, with 19 bases between. CDR1 MNHEY and CDR2 SVGAGI come from the germline V gene. This CDR3 contains 16 residues. In DNA form, the CDR3 reads TGTGCCAGCAGTTATTCGACCGTTCTTAAACAAAATGAGCAGTTCTTC. Its protein product is CASSYSTVLKQNEQFF.

This clonotype was observed a few times. The chain combines TRBV12-3 or TRBV12-4 with TRBJ2-7; TRBD1 might be the D (6 bases). This CDR3 spans 12 amino acids. V was cut by 4 bases and J by 6 bases, with 10 bases left in between. The CDR3 reads CASSSGQLEQYF. CDR3 sequence (DNA): TGTGCCAGCAGTTCCGGACAGCTCGAGCAGTACTTC.

There are a few counts of this clonotype. The gene calls are TRBV20-1 and TRBJ2-5; D may be TRBD2 (6 bases). V was pared by 5 bases and J by 2 bases, with 15 bases between. Germline V gene sequence: CDR1 DFQATT, CDR2 SNEGSKA (reference sequence). The CDR3 has 14 amino acids. The DNA of the CDR3 is TGCAGTGCTCCCCGGGACTCGGGTCAAGAGACCCAGTACTTC. Translated: CSAPRDSGQETQYF.

This sequence joins TRBV4-1 and TRBJ2-1, with a possible D match to TRBD1 (6 bases). Germline assignment: CDR1 MGHRA and CDR2 YSYEKL. The CDR3 is 17 residues long. V was clipped by 1 base and J by 0 bases, with 13 bases between them. The chain's CDR3 is CASSQGGLGGSYNEQFF. The CDR3 region has the DNA TGCGCCAGCAGCCAAGGAGGGCTAGGGGGCTCCTACAATGAGCAGTTCTTC.

This clonotype occurred a few times. The V call is TRBV6-5, the J call TRBJ2-1, with 8 positions matching TRBD2. Germline CDR1 MNHEY, CDR2 SVGAGI. V was pared by 0 bases and J by 10 bases, with 8 bases of the junction left unmatched. The CDR3 has 15 amino acids. CDR3 amino acids: CASSYSGGGTGEQFF. CDR3 bases: TGTGCCAGCAGTTACTCTGGCGGGGGGACGGGGGAGCAGTTCTTC.

This clonotype appeared a few times. The CDR3 bases are TGCAGTGCTAGAAGGGCCTCCAGGGGCCGGAGCTCCTACGAGCAGTACTTC. It is translated as CSARRASRGRSSYEQYF. The chain carries TRBV20-1 and TRBJ2-7; weak D call: TRBD1 (6 bases). Trimming removed 2 bases at V and 0 bases at J, with 20 bases between. Germline V gives CDR1 DFQATT, CDR2 SNEGSKA (reference sequence). The CDR3 runs to 17 residues.

The chain employs TRBV29-1 and TRBJ1-4; D is unresolved. In germline, CDR1 is SQVTM, CDR2 ANQGSEA. The length of the CDR3 is 14 residues. Trimming shortened V by 6 bases and J by 2 bases, and 13 bases separated the two germline ends. CDR3 residues: CSVSRRLTNEKLFF. The CDR3 DNA sequence: TGCAGCGTATCCCGACGGTTGACTAATGAAAAACTGTTTTTT.

This clonotype was picked up one time. J is TRBJ2-3 and V is TRBV5-1, with 11 bases matching TRBD2. The CDR3 consists of 17 residues. V trimming: 0 bases; J trimming: 3 bases; junction bases outside the gene matches: 6. The germline V gene encodes CDR1 SGHRS and CDR2 YFSETQ. CDR3 amino acids: CASSLAGTSGGTDTQYF. DNA for the CDR3: TGCGCCAGCAGCTTGGCCGGGACTAGCGGAGGGACAGATACGCAGTATTTT.

This chain connects TRBV18 to TRBJ2-1; maybe TRBD2 (5 bases). The CDR3 is 14 residues long. Germline loops: CDR1 KGHSH, CDR2 LQKENI. Trimming stripped 6 bases from V and 5 bases from J, with 14 bases between. The CDR3 sequence: CASSLDYGDNEQFF. The DNA of the CDR3 is TGTGCCAGCTCCCTCGACTATGGGGACAATGAGCAGTTCTTC.